These 12 T cell receptor beta chains were all obtained from the same sample, sequenced in a study of CD8+CD57+ T cells in acquired aplastic anemia (dated by TCRdb to about 2018). Expansion of CD8+CD57+ cells had been shown by flow cytometry in the patients chosen for sequencing. Sequencing was performed on an Illumina HiSeq 2000. Genomic DNA served as template for TCR beta VDJ combination and CDR3 sequence profiling. In-frame beta chains were kept once TCRdb had trimmed the public reads at Q25 with fastp and called clones with MiXCR. Identical CDR3 protein sequences are pooled into one entry, listed with their most common genes and DNA. This sample lists some 200,000 distinct CDR3 sequences; 48% were detected once. Together, the top ten hold 9.7% of the sample. Sequenced input: sorted CD4+, CD8+, or CD8+CD57+ T cells (not recorded which) from PBMCs. These receptors were obtained from a human donor with aplastic anemia.

This clonotype was seen repeatedly, ten times or more. This chain links TRBV25-1 with TRBJ2-7; 7 bases line up with TRBD1. Germline V lookup: CDR1 MGHDK, CDR2 SYGVNS. This CDR3 is 15 amino acids long. The ends lost 5 bases at V and 3 bases at J; junction bases unmatched: 10. CDR3 in amino acids: CASSPSGTANYEQYF. In nucleotides, the CDR3 is TGTGCCAGCAGTCCCTCCGGGACAGCTAACTACGAGCAGTACTTC.

This clonotype was seen ten or more times. This chain uses TRBV4-2 with TRBJ2-1, with 12 bases matching TRBD2. Germline CDR1 and CDR2: LGHNA and YNFKEQ. V lost 1 base to trimming and J lost 8 bases; unmatched junction nucleotides: 3. CDR3 length: 15 residues. The CDR3 DNA follows: TGTGCCAGCAGCCAAGCTAGCGGGAGGGCCTATGAGCAGTTCTTC. It translates to CASSQASGRAYEQFF.

This clonotype was picked up many times. The V call is TRBV19, the J call TRBJ1-5, with D uncertain. Looked up from germline, CDR1 is LNHDA and CDR2 is SQIVND (reference sequence). The CDR3 is made up of 13 amino acids. V lost 4 bases to trimming and J lost 4 bases, with 8 bases between them. The CDR3 DNA reads TGTGCCAGTAGTACTTTCGTGAATCAGCCCCAGCATTTT. It encodes CASSTFVNQPQHF. Based on the CDR3 plus reference TRBV19 and TRBJ1-5, the full variable domain is DGGITQSPKYLFRKEGQNVTLSCEQNLNHDAMYWYRQDPGQGLRLIYYSQIVNDFQKGDIAEGYSVSREKKESFPLTVTSAQKNPTAFYLCASSTFVNQPQHFGDGTRLSIL.

This clonotype was recorded a few times. The J gene is TRBJ2-7, the V gene TRBV3-1; TRBD2 matches 8 bases. The CDR3 extends over 16 amino acids. Germline V gives CDR1 LGHDT, CDR2 YNNKEL (reference sequence). V trimming: 3 bases; J trimming: 9 bases; junction bases outside the gene matches: 16. In DNA form, the CDR3 reads TGTGCCAGCAGCCATGATTTAGCGGGATCGGTAGGGGGGCAGTACTTC. Its translation: CASSHDLAGSVGGQYF.

Regarding this clonotype: A read error may explain this, as a much larger clone is one base away. J is TRBJ1-1 and V is TRBV12-3 or TRBV12-4, with D perhaps TRBD1 (6 bases). CDR3 length: 13 amino acids. The chain's CDR3 is CASERQEWADAFF. Here the CDR3 DNA reads TGTGCCAGCGAAAGACAGGAGTGGGCTGATGCTTTCTTT.

This clonotype came up many times. The chain has TRBV12-3 or TRBV12-4 and TRBJ2-7; possible D gene TRBD2, 6 bases. V dropped 6 bases and J dropped 1 base, with 16 bases sitting between them. There are 15 residues in the CDR3. The DNA for the CDR3 is TGTGCCAGCAGCCTGGGGGGACCGCATTCCTACGAGCAGTACTTC. Amino acid sequence: CASSLGGPHSYEQYF.

The rearrangement uses TRBV2 and TRBJ1-6, with TRBD1 as a possible D gene (5 bases). Deletions cut 8 bases from V and 4 bases from J, with 15 bases between. This CDR3 contains 15 residues. Germline V CDR1 and CDR2: SNHLY, FYNNEI. This CDR3 is CASARGALYNSPLHF. The CDR3 coding sequence is TGTGCCAGCGCCCGAGGGGCCTTGTATAATTCACCCCTCCACTTT.

The V call is TRBV15, the J call TRBJ2-2; D perhaps matches TRBD2 (5 bases). The germline V gene has CDR1 LNHNV and CDR2 YYDKDF (reference sequence). CDR3 length: 16 amino acids. Trimming left V 2 bases short and J 0 bases short, with 10 bases between. The CDR3, as DNA: TGTGCCACCAGCAGATTCGGGAAAACGAACACCGGGGAGCTGTTTTTT. Its protein is CATSRFGKTNTGELFF. The complete variable domain, with remaining parts taken from reference TRBV15 and TRBJ2-2, reads DAMVIQNPRYQVTQFGKPVTLSCSQTLNHNVMYWYQQKSSQAPKLLFHYYDKDFNNEADTPDNFQSRRPNTSFCFLDIRSPGLGDTAMYLCATSRFGKTNTGELFFGEGSRLTVL.

This clonotype was counted ten times or more. CDR3 in DNA: TGTGCCAGCAGCCAAGAAAGATCAGAGACCCAGTACTTC. Its protein is CASSQERSETQYF. V gene TRBV14 combines with J gene TRBJ2-5, with D uncertain. Trimming left V 0 bases short and J 4 bases short, with 6 bases between. The CDR3 consists of 13 residues. Germline CDR1 SGHDN, CDR2 FVKESK.

On this clonotype: Just one base apart from a much larger clone, this may be a read error. The chain couples TRBV5-1 to TRBJ2-5, with D perhaps matching TRBD1 (5 bases). In germline, CDR1 is SGHRS, CDR2 YFSETQ. The CDR3 is made up of 16 amino acids. Trimming took off 2 bases at V and 2 bases at J, with 16 bases between the two ends. CDR3 sequence (DNA): TGCGCCAGCAGCTTAAGCAGGGTAGGGCAGCAAGAGACCCAGTACTTC. Encoded protein: CASSLSRVGQQETQYF.

This clonotype was recorded many times. V and J are TRBV19 and TRBJ2-1; TRBD2 matches 10 bases. The CDR3 loop spans 15 amino acids. Germline CDR1 reads LNHDA; CDR2 reads SQIVND (reference sequence). V lost 1 base to trimming and J lost 7 bases; unmatched junction nucleotides: 4. In nucleotides, the CDR3 is TGTGCCAGTAGTATAGGGCTAGCGGGAGTTAATGAGCAGTTCTTC. Residues: CASSIGLAGVNEQFF.

This clonotype was detected once. J is TRBJ2-7 and V is TRBV12-3 or TRBV12-4; D perhaps matches TRBD2 (5 bases). Deletions cut 2 bases from V and 1 base from J, with 15 bases between. The CDR3 totals 16 residues. CDR3 nucleotide sequence: TGTGCCAGCAGTTTACGGGGATCCCAGTTTTCCTACGAGCAGTACTTC. Its translation is CASSLRGSQFSYEQYF.